This is a list of T cell receptor beta chains from one sample in a study of CD8+ T cells in alopecia areata. Clones were read by immunoSEQ multiplex PCR, and TCRdb kept only the in-frame ones, dropping some. Among about 110,000 clones listed, roughly 64% were seen once. Material for sequencing was CD8+ T cells sorted from blood. These TCRs come from a human donor in good health. Each CDR3 is given with its conserved first and last residue. A D gene is named only where the DNA matches it firmly. Expanded clones are given a class, and other clones once, few, many or no size at all.

j_call | clone_size | v_call | d_call | cdr3_aa | cdr3_nt
TRBJ2-2 | . | TRBV13 | . | CASKRNTGELFF | TGTGCCAGCAAACGGAACACCGGGGAGCTGTTTTTT
TRBJ1-6 | . | TRBV5-4 | . | CASSQEQGSSSPLHF | TGTGCCAGCAGCCAAGAGCAGGGATCCAGTTCACCCCTCCACTTT
TRBJ2-5 | . | TRBV6-6 | . | CASSYSQENQYF | TGTGCCAGCAGTTACTCCCAAGAGAACCAGTACTTC
TRBJ2-3 | . | TRBV29-1 | . | CSVPGTYNTDTQYF | TGCAGCGTACCCGGGACATATAACACAGATACGCAGTATTTT
TRBJ2-3 | . | TRBV5-1 | . | CASQGADRTDTQYF | TGCGCCAGCCAGGGCGCGGATCGCACAGATACGCAGTATTTT
TRBJ2-1 | . | TRBV29-1 | . | CSVEMGVNYNEQFF | TGCAGCGTTGAGATGGGGGTTAACTACAATGAGCAGTTCTTC
TRBJ2-4 | . | TRBV5-1 | . | CASSLATGWGIQYF | TGCGCCAGCAGCTTGGCTACAGGGTGGGGGATTCAGTACTTC
TRBJ1-1 | few | TRBV7-6 | . | CASSPLGGPAFF | TGTGCCAGCAGCCCTCTTGGGGGGCCAGCTTTCTTT
TRBJ2-1 | . | TRBV29-1 | . | CSAPLLNEQFF | TGCAGCGCCCCTCTTCTCAATGAGCAGTTCTTC
TRBJ2-7 | . | TRBV2 | TRBD1 | CASSSGQGREQYF | TGTGCCAGCAGCTCGGGACAGGGGAGGGAGCAGTACTTC
TRBJ2-6 | . | TRBV7-8 | TRBD1 | CASSPGTAGANVLTF | TGTGCCAGCAGCCCAGGGACAGCTGGGGCCAACGTCCTGACTTTC
TRBJ2-2 | . | TRBV19 | . | CASSMQGLAGELFF | TGTGCCAGTAGTATGCAGGGCCTGGCCGGGGAGCTGTTTTTT
TRBJ2-3 | once | TRBV9 | . | CASSVGILPTDTQYF | TGTGCCAGCAGCGTGGGGATTCTGCCCACAGATACGCAGTATTTT
TRBJ2-5 | few | TRBV25-1 | TRBD1 | CASSGLQGASYQETQYF | TGTGCCAGCAGTGGCTTACAGGGGGCCTCGTACCAAGAGACCCAGTACTTC
TRBJ2-7 | . | TRBV4-3 | . | CASSQGIAEAYEQYF | TGCGCCAGCAGCCAAGGGATAGCGGAGGCCTACGAGCAGTACTTC
TRBJ1-3 | . | TRBV19 | . | CASSMTGGSGNTIYF | TGTGCCAGTAGTATGACCGGGGGATCCGGAAACACCATATATTTT
TRBJ1-3 | . | TRBV6-5 | . | CASSYLGNSGNTIYF | TGTGCCAGCAGTTACCTCGGGAACTCTGGAAACACCATATATTTT
TRBJ1-1 | . | TRBV7-9 | . | CASKKNTEAFF | TGTGCCAGCAAGAAGAACACTGAAGCTTTCTTT
TRBJ2-5 | . | TRBV7-7 | . | CASSSAAGGEWETQYF | TGTGCTAGCAGCTCCGCCGCCGGGGGAGAATGGGAGACCCAGTACTTC
TRBJ2-7 | . | TRBV29-1 | . | CSVEDPQIGNEQYF | TGCAGCGTTGAAGATCCACAGATTGGAAACGAGCAGTACTTC
TRBJ1-4 | few | TRBV25-1 | . | CASSARRSREEKLFF | TGTGCCAGCAGTGCCCGACGGAGCAGGGAGGAAAAACTGTTTTTT
TRBJ2-5 | once | TRBV27 | . | CASTSTAGAQYF | TGTGCCAGCACGTCTACCGCCGGGGCCCAGTACTTC
TRBJ1-3 | . | TRBV4-3 | . | CASSTHMGAGNTIYF | TGCGCCAGCAGCACCCACATGGGGGCTGGAAACACCATATATTTT
TRBJ2-5 | . | TRBV6-5 | TRBD2 | CASSYGGGIQETQYF | TGTGCCAGCAGTTACGGCGGGGGGATTCAAGAGACCCAGTACTTC
TRBJ2-3 | . | TRBV9 | TRBD2 | CASSASSGATDTQYF | TGTGCCAGCAGCGCTTCTAGCGGGGCAACAGATACGCAGTATTTT
TRBJ2-3 | few | TRBV29-1 | . | CSVEGLPDGTDTQYF | TGCAGCGTTGAAGGCCTGCCTGACGGCACAGATACGCAGTATTTT
TRBJ2-5 | . | TRBV13 | TRBD2 | CASSPRWTSDRETQYF | TGTGCCAGCAGCCCGCGGTGGACTAGCGATAGGGAGACCCAGTACTTC
TRBJ2-1 | . | TRBV6-6 | TRBD2 | CASRAGLAGGNEQFF | TGTGCCAGCAGAGCCGGACTAGCGGGGGGCAATGAGCAGTTCTTC
TRBJ2-2 | . | TRBV7-9 | . | CASSLSGRELFF | TGTGCCAGCAGCTTATCCGGTAGGGAGCTGTTTTTT
TRBJ2-5 | once | TRBV29-1 | . | CSVEGPGGDQETQYF | TGCAGCGTTGAAGGCCCGGGTGGAGACCAAGAGACCCAGTACTTC
TRBJ2-5 | . | TRBV28 | . | CASSTMGGQETQYF | TGTGCCAGCAGCACTATGGGGGGACAAGAGACCCAGTACTTC
TRBJ1-4 | few | TRBV5-1 | . | CASSLGARNEKLFF | TGCGCCAGCAGCTTGGGGGCGCGGAATGAAAAACTGTTTTTT
TRBJ2-1 | . | TRBV7-9 | . | CASSSTGTVNYNEQFF | TGTGCCAGCAGCAGCACCGGGACGGTTAACTACAATGAGCAGTTCTTC
TRBJ1-4 | . | TRBV15 | . | CATTRGEGEKLFF | TGTGCCACGACCAGGGGAGAGGGAGAAAAACTGTTTTTT
TRBJ2-3 | . | TRBV27 | . | CASSLSLTDTQYF | TGTGCCAGCAGTTTATCGCTAACAGATACGCAGTATTTT
TRBJ2-7 | . | TRBV6-5 | . | CATAAPGERYEQYF | TGTGCCACCGCCGCCCCCGGGGAGAGGTACGAGCAGTACTTC
TRBJ2-3 | . | TRBV7-6 | . | CASSPEVKDTQYF | TGTGCCAGCAGCCCTGAAGTTAAAGATACGCAGTATTTT
TRBJ1-2 | . | TRBV29-1 | TRBD1 | CSVGTGTGRGGYTF | TGCAGCGTTGGGACCGGGACAGGGAGAGGTGGCTACACCTTC
TRBJ1-2 | . | TRBV4-2 | . | CASRRVTGSYTF | TGTGCCAGCAGGCGCGTGACCGGAAGCTACACCTTC
TRBJ2-2 | . | TRBV7-2 | . | CASSFGVYSGELFF | TGTGCCAGCAGCTTCGGGGTTTACTCCGGGGAGCTGTTTTTT
TRBJ2-5 | . | TRBV29-1 | TRBD1 | CSVAGGSQETQYF | TGCAGCGTAGCAGGGGGCTCCCAAGAGACCCAGTACTTC
TRBJ1-2 | few | TRBV9 | . | CASSPGSGAWYGYTF | TGTGCCAGCAGCCCGGGGAGCGGGGCTTGGTATGGCTACACCTTC
TRBJ2-7 | few | TRBV4-2 | TRBD2 | CASSSLSGGAGEQYF | TGTGCCAGCAGCAGCCTAAGCGGGGGGGCGGGCGAGCAGTACTTC
TRBJ2-1 | . | TRBV2 | TRBD1 | CASSECYGTGFLRCEQFF | TGTGCCAGCAGTGAATGTTACGGGACAGGATTTTTGAGGTGTGAGCAGTTCTTC
TRBJ2-7 | . | TRBV7-8 | . | CASSFGLAEDEQYF | TGTGCCAGCAGCTTCGGACTGGCGGAGGACGAGCAGTACTTC
TRBJ2-2 | . | TRBV11-2 | . | CASSLVTGELFF | TGTGCCAGCAGCTTAGTTACCGGGGAGCTGTTTTTT
TRBJ1-2 | . | TRBV13 | . | CASSLQGPAGYTF | TGTGCCAGCAGTCTTCAGGGACCCGCGGGCTACACCTTC
TRBJ2-2 | . | TRBV13 | TRBD1 | CASSTGTAYTGELFF | TGTGCCAGCAGCACAGGGACAGCTTACACCGGGGAGCTGTTTTTT
TRBJ2-6 | few | TRBV13 | TRBD1 | CASSSTDWTGPNSGANVLTF | TGTGCCAGCAGCTCAACCGACTGGACAGGCCCCAACTCTGGGGCCAACGTCCTGACTTTC
TRBJ2-3 | . | TRBV27 | TRBD2 | CASSPPGLAVDTQYF | TGTGCCAGCAGCCCTCCGGGACTAGCCGTAGATACGCAGTATTTT
TRBJ1-4 | once | TRBV30 | . | CAWSPGYGYEKLFF | TGTGCCTGGAGTCCAGGGTATGGGTATGAAAAACTGTTTTTT
TRBJ2-7 | . | TRBV4-2 | TRBD1 | CASSHQTGGYEQYF | TGTGCCAGCAGCCACCAAACAGGGGGCTACGAGCAGTACTTC
TRBJ1-6 | . | TRBV6-4 | TRBD1 | CASSESTGGNSPLHF | TGTGCCAGCAGTGAATCGACAGGGGGTAATTCACCCCTCCACTTT
TRBJ2-5 | . | TRBV13 | TRBD1 | CASRPTGMDETQYF | TGTGCCAGCAGGCCGACAGGGATGGATGAGACCCAGTACTTC
TRBJ1-2 | . | TRBV6-5 | . | CASSHLPGSYGYTF | TGTGCCAGCAGCCACCTGCCGGGGAGCTATGGCTACACCTTC
TRBJ2-5 | . | TRBV4-3 | TRBD2 | CASSQSSGGGETQYF | TGCGCCAGCAGCCAAAGCTCGGGGGGAGGAGAGACCCAGTACTTC
TRBJ1-1 | few | TRBV29-1 | . | CSAGGKKAFF | TGCAGCGCCGGGGGGAAGAAAGCTTTCTTT